One T cell receptor (beta chain) is described in this entry. Which antigen it targets is not known. No clone much larger than this one lies a single base away; base qualities are absent. The trial excluded patients who had a history of autoimmune disease or were on systemic immunosuppression. Peripheral blood for TCR sequencing was collected from all dose cohorts at baseline, on cycle 4 day 1, and on cycle 7 day 1. Samples came from an open-label, multicenter, first-in-human phase I dose-escalation trial of ivuxolimab. Adults with locally advanced or metastatic head and neck squamous cell, hepatocellular, melanoma or renal cell carcinoma were enrolled in the trial. Before TCR sequencing, CD4+ T cells and CD8+ T cells were sorted from peripheral blood as separate populations. To sequence the TCRbeta CDR3 region, genomic DNA was isolated from the sorted cells. The immunoSEQ Assay was used for sequencing of TCRbeta CDR3 regions. The source is immuneACCESS, and TCRdb retained only in-frame sequences with V and J called. Part of the clones is not carried over; for the studies checked, unresolved V genes explain less than half of this, and the remainder is unexplained. The sample yields under 65,000 clones; around 93% were counted once. The ten largest clones add up to 0.35% to 0.55% of the sample.

The source of the sample is a study of OX40 agonist ivuxolimab in advanced cancers. About the study as a whole: The costimulatory receptor OX40 (CD134) was targeted by ivuxolimab, a fully human IgG2 agonistic monoclonal antibody. Of the roughly 53 patients in dose escalation, 19 had hepatocellular carcinoma, about 15 had melanoma, 9 had renal cell carcinoma and 9 had head and neck cancer. Patients were allowed to have had prior anti-PD-1, anti-PD-L1 or anti-CTLA-4 therapy, and around 43% of the dose-escalation patients had been treated with checkpoint inhibitors. Intravenous ivuxolimab was administered to patients every 2 weeks at six dose levels: 0.01, 0.1, 0.3, 1.5, 3 and 10 mg/kg. Partial responses occurred in three dose-escalation patients: two with cutaneous melanoma and one with hepatocellular carcinoma. A male proportion of roughly 80% and a mean age of approximately 60 years, ranging from 23 to 79, were recorded for the dose-escalation cohort. The paper describes the monotherapy dose-escalation part (N = 52 patients) of the phase I trial of ivuxolimab. The point of sequencing TCRbeta in the periphery was to test whether ivuxolimab changed TCR sequence diversity and drove clonal T-cell expansion. The research as a whole found: In partial responders in the 0.1-3.0 mg/kg groups, normalized peripheral clonal expansion was found to be among the lowest, especially among CD8+ T cells. At doses of 0.1 to 3.0 mg/kg, clonal expansion of both CD4+ and CD8+ T cells in blood was seen between baseline and week 6. Which antigens the clonally expanded peripheral T cells were specific for was not determined. Low levels of normalized T-cell clonal expansion were also seen in some nonresponding patients. After ivuxolimab, more expanded clones were found on average in CD8+ T cells than in CD4+ T cells.

Counted from cysteine to phenylalanine, this CDR3 has 18 amino acids. Here the CDR3 DNA is all that survives: 54 bases in frame from base 1. CDR1 is given as LNHNV and CDR2 as YYDKDF, both from the germline V gene (reference sequence). From V the trimming removes 0 bases and from J it removes 0 bases, while the gene matches leave 10 bases of the junction unaccounted for. The chain employs TRBV15 and TRBJ2-7; TRBD2 matches 8 bases in the middle. The clonotype comes from an adult with an advanced solid tumor such as melanoma, head and neck, liver or kidney cancer. Sequenced material: CD4+ or CD8+ T cells sorted from blood, taken in a trial of the OX40 agonist ivuxolimab. The nucleotides are TGTGCCACCAGCAGAGATTCCGGGAGGGCCTCTCCCTCCTACGAGCAGTACTTC. Protein translation: CATSRDSGRASPSYEQYF.